This T cell receptor (beta chain) originates from a study of cytomegalovirus exposure and HLA in healthy donors. Study results and caveats: Cytomegalovirus association was assigned to more than 150 TCR beta chains. Earlier analysis yielded a pattern in which most TCR beta V segments were productive about 90% or about 30% of the time. Within a later analysis, the majority of CMV-associated TCR beta chains appeared HLA-restricted. CMV serostatus alone was available as immune exposure information.

Details on this clone: Its cognate antigen is unknown.

Vbeta (60) and Jbeta (13) primers were used in the PCR. The repertoire was sequenced with immunoSEQ multiplex PCR; TCRdb's copy has only in-frame clones and lacks some. Of roughly 100,000 clones in the sample, 70% to 85% were seen once. Sequencing was done on a sample of PBMCs. The TCR was taken from a man aged 45-65 years in good health and CMV-seronegative.

The CDR3 protein is CASSPGTSGRAPYEQYF. The CDR3 DNA follows: TGCGCCAGCAGCCCAGGGACTAGCGGGAGGGCCCCCTACGAGCAGTACTTC. J is TRBJ2-7 and V is TRBV4-1; 16 bases are shared with TRBD2. CDR1 is MGHRA and CDR2 is YSYEKL in the germline V gene. The CDR3 is 17 residues long. V lost 4 bases and J lost 2; bases outside the gene matches: 5.